This is a list of T cell receptor beta chains from one sample in a study of OX40 agonist ivuxolimab in advanced cancers. Method: immunoSEQ multiplex PCR; TCRdb's copy keeps in-frame clones and lacks some. Of roughly 53,000 clones listed, approximately 80% are singletons. The material sequenced was CD4+ or CD8+ T cells sorted from blood, taken in a trial of the OX40 agonist ivuxolimab. Receptors originate from an adult with an advanced solid tumor such as melanoma, head and neck, liver or kidney cancer. The CDR3 runs from the conserved cysteine through the conserved F or W. D genes are given only for firm matches. Size is stated for part of the rows, as once, few or many counts, or as a class when the clone is expanded.

V gene: TRBV28
clone size: -
J gene: TRBJ1-4
D gene: -
CDR3 protein: CASESKAGPGEKLFF
CDR3 DNA: TGTGCCAGTGAGAGCAAGGCGGGCCCCGGGGAAAAACTGTTTTTT

V gene: TRBV18
clone size: -
J gene: TRBJ2-2
D gene: TRBD1
CDR3 protein: CASSPSRQGTNTGELFF
CDR3 DNA: TGTGCCAGCTCACCAAGTCGACAGGGAACGAACACCGGGGAGCTGTTTTTT

V gene: TRBV19
clone size: -
J gene: TRBJ1-1
D gene: -
CDR3 protein: CASSIASQGVAFF
CDR3 DNA: TGTGCCAGTAGTATAGCAAGTCAGGGTGTGGCTTTCTTT

V gene: TRBV27
clone size: -
J gene: TRBJ2-3
D gene: TRBD2
CDR3 protein: CASSLAGDTDTQYF
CDR3 DNA: TGTGCCAGCAGTTTAGCGGGGGACACAGATACGCAGTATTTT

V gene: TRBV27
clone size: medium-sized
J gene: TRBJ2-7
D gene: -
CDR3 protein: CASKMDLNYEQYF
CDR3 DNA: TGTGCCAGCAAGATGGACTTGAATTACGAGCAGTACTTC

V gene: TRBV27
clone size: -
J gene: TRBJ2-7
D gene: TRBD2
CDR3 protein: CASSPASGSTYEQYF
CDR3 DNA: TGTGCCAGCAGTCCAGCCAGCGGGAGCACCTACGAGCAGTACTTC

V gene: TRBV6-1
clone size: -
J gene: TRBJ1-4
D gene: -
CDR3 protein: CASSEANRVTNEKLFF
CDR3 DNA: TGTGCCAGCAGTGAAGCGAACAGGGTTACTAATGAAAAACTGTTTTTT

V gene: TRBV7-9
clone size: -
J gene: TRBJ2-1
D gene: TRBD1
CDR3 protein: CASSLGTGDRNEQFF
CDR3 DNA: TGTGCCAGCAGCTTAGGGACAGGGGACCGCAATGAGCAGTTCTTC

V gene: TRBV27
clone size: once
J gene: TRBJ1-2
D gene: TRBD1
CDR3 protein: CASSKIPQGALGYTF
CDR3 DNA: TGTGCCAGCAGTAAGATCCCCCAGGGGGCTTTGGGCTACACCTTC

V gene: TRBV28
clone size: -
J gene: TRBJ2-5
D gene: TRBD1
CDR3 protein: CASSLSGTGETQYF
CDR3 DNA: TGTGCCAGCAGTTTGTCCGGGACAGGGGAGACCCAGTACTTC

V gene: TRBV28
clone size: -
J gene: TRBJ1-1
D gene: TRBD1
CDR3 protein: CASSSPRTGELEAFF
CDR3 DNA: TGTGCCAGCAGTTCCCCTCGGACAGGAGAGCTTGAAGCTTTCTTT

V gene: TRBV2
clone size: -
J gene: TRBJ1-5
D gene: TRBD1
CDR3 protein: CASSEVRYRGTAASNQPQHF
CDR3 DNA: TGTGCCAGCAGTGAAGTACGGTATCGAGGGACAGCAGCTAGCAATCAGCCCCAGCATTTT

V gene: TRBV5-6
clone size: -
J gene: TRBJ2-1
D gene: -
CDR3 protein: CASSLAATSSYNEQFF
CDR3 DNA: TGTGCCAGCAGCTTGGCGGCTACAAGCTCCTACAATGAGCAGTTCTTC

V gene: TRBV28
clone size: -
J gene: TRBJ1-1
D gene: TRBD1
CDR3 protein: CASSFTGGTEAFF
CDR3 DNA: TGTGCCAGCAGTTTCACAGGGGGCACTGAAGCTTTCTTT

V gene: TRBV5-4
clone size: -
J gene: TRBJ2-7
D gene: TRBD1
CDR3 protein: CASSPGGPLRYEQYF
CDR3 DNA: TGTGCCAGCAGCCCAGGGGGCCCTCTCCGCTACGAGCAGTACTTC

V gene: TRBV4-3
clone size: -
J gene: TRBJ2-3
D gene: TRBD2
CDR3 protein: CASSGRAGGTDTQYF
CDR3 DNA: TGCGCCAGCAGCGGTCGGGCGGGAGGCACAGATACGCAGTATTTT

V gene: TRBV5-1
clone size: -
J gene: TRBJ2-3
D gene: -
CDR3 protein: CASSLTVVNTDTQYF
CDR3 DNA: TGCGCCAGCAGCTTGACAGTAGTTAATACAGATACGCAGTATTTT

V gene: TRBV5-4
clone size: -
J gene: TRBJ2-3
D gene: TRBD1
CDR3 protein: CASSFDRGGADTQYF
CDR3 DNA: TGTGCCAGCAGCTTCGACAGGGGGGGAGCAGATACGCAGTATTTT

V gene: TRBV18
clone size: -
J gene: TRBJ1-2
D gene: TRBD1
CDR3 protein: CASSPEGQLYGYTF
CDR3 DNA: TGTGCCAGCTCACCGGAGGGACAGCTGTATGGCTACACCTTC

V gene: TRBV28
clone size: -
J gene: TRBJ2-5
D gene: -
CDR3 protein: CASSSPLGETQYF
CDR3 DNA: TGTGCCAGCAGCTCCCCACTTGGGGAGACCCAGTACTTC

V gene: TRBV5-1
clone size: -
J gene: TRBJ1-2
D gene: TRBD1
CDR3 protein: CASSPGQGADYGYTF
CDR3 DNA: TGCGCCAGCAGCCCGGGACAGGGGGCGGACTATGGCTACACCTTC

V gene: TRBV18
clone size: once
J gene: TRBJ2-3
D gene: -
CDR3 protein: CASSPLVTDTQYF
CDR3 DNA: TGTGCCAGCTCACCCCTAGTTACAGATACGCAGTATTTT

V gene: TRBV30
clone size: -
J gene: TRBJ1-2
D gene: -
CDR3 protein: CAWRLGDSSYGYTF
CDR3 DNA: TGTGCCTGGAGACTCGGAGATAGTAGCTATGGCTACACCTTC

V gene: TRBV7-2
clone size: -
J gene: TRBJ2-6
D gene: -
CDR3 protein: CASSLAGSGANVLTF
CDR3 DNA: TGTGCCAGCAGCTTAGCAGGCTCTGGGGCCAACGTCCTGACTTTC

V gene: TRBV15
clone size: -
J gene: TRBJ2-2
D gene: -
CDR3 protein: CATSRDPGTGELFF
CDR3 DNA: TGTGCCACCAGCAGAGATCCAGGGACCGGGGAGCTGTTTTTT

V gene: TRBV15
clone size: -
J gene: TRBJ2-3
D gene: TRBD2
CDR3 protein: CATSRVGLAGTDTQYF
CDR3 DNA: TGTGCCACCAGCAGAGTGGGACTAGCGGGGACAGATACGCAGTATTTT

V gene: TRBV9
clone size: once
J gene: TRBJ2-3
D gene: -
CDR3 protein: CASSVGEVTPDTQYF
CDR3 DNA: TGTGCCAGCAGCGTGGGAGAGGTCACCCCAGATACGCAGTATTTT

V gene: TRBV5-1
clone size: -
J gene: TRBJ2-7
D gene: TRBD1
CDR3 protein: CASSLFRDRAYEQYF
CDR3 DNA: TGCGCCAGCAGCTTGTTCCGGGACAGGGCCTACGAGCAGTACTTC

V gene: TRBV9
clone size: -
J gene: TRBJ2-3
D gene: -
CDR3 protein: CASSVGFPAGPGGTDTQYF
CDR3 DNA: TGTGCCAGCAGCGTAGGGTTTCCAGCGGGTCCCGGGGGCACAGATACGCAGTATTTT

V gene: TRBV5-6
clone size: -
J gene: TRBJ2-3
D gene: -
CDR3 protein: CASSWGSSTDTQYF
CDR3 DNA: TGTGCCAGCAGCTGGGGGTCCAGCACAGATACGCAGTATTTT

V gene: TRBV27
clone size: -
J gene: TRBJ2-1
D gene: TRBD1
CDR3 protein: CASSSPTGSIPRSYNEQFF
CDR3 DNA: TGTGCCAGCAGTTCGCCGACAGGGAGTATCCCCAGGTCCTACAATGAGCAGTTCTTC

V gene: TRBV5-4
clone size: medium-sized
J gene: TRBJ2-7
D gene: TRBD2
CDR3 protein: CASSQAGDSGGVWEQYF
CDR3 DNA: TGTGCCAGCAGCCAAGCTGGGGATAGCGGGGGAGTTTGGGAGCAGTACTTC

V gene: TRBV19
clone size: -
J gene: TRBJ2-2
D gene: TRBD1
CDR3 protein: CASRAGTGGWGELFF
CDR3 DNA: TGTGCCAGTAGGGCCGGGACAGGGGGTTGGGGGGAGCTGTTTTTT

V gene: TRBV30
clone size: -
J gene: TRBJ1-5
D gene: -
CDR3 protein: CAWSVDSNQPQHF
CDR3 DNA: TGTGCCTGGAGTGTAGATAGCAATCAGCCCCAGCATTTT

V gene: TRBV9
clone size: -
J gene: TRBJ1-1
D gene: TRBD1
CDR3 protein: CASSPLGTAYTEAFF
CDR3 DNA: TGTGCCAGCAGCCCCCTCGGGACAGCTTACACTGAAGCTTTCTTT

V gene: TRBV10-3
clone size: -
J gene: TRBJ2-1
D gene: -
CDR3 protein: CAISESQGANNEQFF
CDR3 DNA: TGTGCCATCAGTGAGTCTCAGGGAGCGAACAATGAGCAGTTCTTC

V gene: TRBV6-6
clone size: -
J gene: TRBJ2-2
D gene: TRBD1
CDR3 protein: CASSYRTGGFTGELFF
CDR3 DNA: TGTGCCAGCAGTTACCGGACAGGGGGCTTCACCGGGGAGCTGTTTTTT

V gene: TRBV6-1
clone size: -
J gene: TRBJ2-6
D gene: -
CDR3 protein: CASSEENRAWANVLTF
CDR3 DNA: TGTGCCAGCAGTGAAGAGAACCGGGCCTGGGCCAACGTCCTGACTTTC

V gene: TRBV28
clone size: -
J gene: TRBJ2-3
D gene: -
CDR3 protein: CASSPTGTDTQYF
CDR3 DNA: TGTGCCAGCAGCCCCACTGGCACAGATACGCAGTATTTT

V gene: TRBV9
clone size: -
J gene: TRBJ2-2
D gene: TRBD2
CDR3 protein: CASSVETSGSITGELFF
CDR3 DNA: TGTGCCAGCAGCGTAGAAACTAGCGGGAGTATCACCGGGGAGCTGTTTTTT

V gene: TRBV12-5
clone size: -
J gene: TRBJ2-3
D gene: -
CDR3 protein: CASAPWGSTDTQYF
CDR3 DNA: TGTGCTAGTGCGCCTTGGGGTAGCACAGATACGCAGTATTTT

V gene: TRBV6-1
clone size: -
J gene: TRBJ2-3
D gene: -
CDR3 protein: CASSETYRAGSTDTQYF
CDR3 DNA: TGTGCCAGCAGTGAAACGTACCGGGCAGGGAGCACAGATACGCAGTATTTT

V gene: TRBV7-3
clone size: -
J gene: TRBJ2-2
D gene: TRBD2
CDR3 protein: CASSLNGGTTGELFF
CDR3 DNA: TGTGCCAGCAGCTTAAACGGGGGGACCACCGGGGAGCTGTTTTTT

V gene: TRBV4-2
clone size: once
J gene: TRBJ2-3
D gene: TRBD2
CDR3 protein: CASSQDGLAGDVGTDTQYF
CDR3 DNA: TGTGCCAGCAGCCAAGACGGGCTAGCGGGGGATGTTGGCACAGATACGCAGTATTTT

V gene: TRBV5-5
clone size: -
J gene: TRBJ2-3
D gene: -
CDR3 protein: CASSFRGGIATDTQYF
CDR3 DNA: TGTGCCAGCAGCTTTCGCGGGGGCATAGCCACAGATACGCAGTATTTT

V gene: TRBV18
clone size: few
J gene: TRBJ1-2
D gene: TRBD1
CDR3 protein: CASSPSRGLDGYTF
CDR3 DNA: TGTGCCAGCTCACCGTCCAGGGGGCTGGACGGCTACACCTTC

V gene: TRBV2
clone size: -
J gene: TRBJ2-1
D gene: TRBD2
CDR3 protein: CASRALAGVTGEQFF
CDR3 DNA: TGTGCCAGCAGGGCACTAGCGGGAGTCACGGGTGAGCAGTTCTTC

V gene: TRBV28
clone size: -
J gene: TRBJ2-3
D gene: -
CDR3 protein: CASSLSPVAGTDTQYF
CDR3 DNA: TGTGCCAGCAGTTTATCACCGGTAGCGGGCACAGATACGCAGTATTTT

V gene: TRBV11-2
clone size: once
J gene: TRBJ2-3
D gene: TRBD2
CDR3 protein: CASSRGASGRTDTQYF
CDR3 DNA: TGTGCCAGCAGCCGAGGGGCTAGCGGACGCACAGATACGCAGTATTTT

V gene: TRBV29-1
clone size: -
J gene: TRBJ2-1
D gene: TRBD2
CDR3 protein: CSAGSATSGTEQFF
CDR3 DNA: TGCAGCGCTGGATCGGCGACTAGCGGGACCGAGCAGTTCTTC

V gene: TRBV19
clone size: once
J gene: TRBJ2-2
D gene: -
CDR3 protein: CASAIYTGELFF
CDR3 DNA: TGTGCCAGTGCGATATACACCGGGGAGCTGTTTTTT

V gene: TRBV25-1
clone size: -
J gene: TRBJ2-2
D gene: TRBD1
CDR3 protein: CASSEYGTGAGELFF
CDR3 DNA: TGTGCCAGCAGTGAATATGGGACAGGGGCCGGGGAGCTGTTTTTT

V gene: TRBV27
clone size: -
J gene: TRBJ2-3
D gene: TRBD2
CDR3 protein: CACGTSGGPHTDTQYF
CDR3 DNA: TGTGCCTGCGGGACTAGCGGGGGCCCTCACACAGATACGCAGTATTTT

V gene: TRBV25-1
clone size: -
J gene: TRBJ2-6
D gene: TRBD1
CDR3 protein: CATGTVKAGANVLTF
CDR3 DNA: TGTGCCACCGGGACAGTTAAAGCTGGGGCCAACGTCCTGACTTTC

V gene: TRBV14
clone size: -
J gene: TRBJ2-1
D gene: -
CDR3 protein: CASSQVFPGVNEQFF
CDR3 DNA: TGTGCCAGCAGCCAAGTATTTCCAGGGGTCAATGAGCAGTTCTTC